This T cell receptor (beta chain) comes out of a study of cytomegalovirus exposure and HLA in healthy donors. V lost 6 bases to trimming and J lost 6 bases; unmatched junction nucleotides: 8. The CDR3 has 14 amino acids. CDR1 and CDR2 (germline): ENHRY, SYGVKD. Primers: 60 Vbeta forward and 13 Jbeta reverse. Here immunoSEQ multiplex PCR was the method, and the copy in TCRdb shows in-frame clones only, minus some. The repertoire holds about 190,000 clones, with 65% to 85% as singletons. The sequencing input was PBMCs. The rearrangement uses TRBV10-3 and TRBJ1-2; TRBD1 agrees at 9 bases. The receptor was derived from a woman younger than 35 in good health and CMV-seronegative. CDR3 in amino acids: CAIRPQGATHGYTF. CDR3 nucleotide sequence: TGTGCCATCAGGCCACAGGGGGCGACACATGGCTACACCTTC.